This TCR beta chain was profiled in a study of identical twins. V was pared by 2 bases and J by 4 bases, with 12 bases between. The CDR3 is 14 amino acids. CDR1 and CDR2 from the germline V gene are SGHRS and YFSETQ. From the 5' RACE reads, TCRdb called clonotypes with MiXCR, one entry per CDR3 protein. The table has roughly 250,000 distinct CDR3 sequences, 11% to 15% seen once; the top ten hold under 9.5%. The rearrangement links TRBV5-1 to TRBJ1-1; D not resolved. Sequenced input: memory (CD45RO+) T cells sorted from blood. The sequence derives from a woman aged 18-30 years in good health. The CDR3 loop reads CASSFQAESTEAFF. Here the CDR3 DNA reads TGCGCCAGCAGCTTCCAGGCTGAAAGCACTGAAGCTTTCTTT.